This TCR beta chain originates from a study of shared T cell receptors in the human thymus. Sequencing was performed with immunoSEQ multiplex PCR; in TCRdb, only in-frame clones are kept and a portion is missing. The sample holds some 700,000 clones, approximately 83% seen once. The V and J ends lost 7 bases and 1 base respectively, with 23 bases between them. Germline CDR1 is SGHNT and CDR2 is YYREEE (reference sequence). The CDR3 sequence is 17 residues long. These data were also reused for a study on human thymus T cells. From that study: Donor material was obtained from healthy Finnish infants undergoing corrective surgery for congenital heart defects. The source of the thymus tissue was resections taken during corrective heart surgery. Repertoires sampled from thymus and blood appeared biased in V and J gene usage. Related studies found that unrelated individuals share highly overlapping thymic repertoires.

The receptor's source is a girl in the first two years of life with a congenital heart defect. The chain recombines TRBV5-4 with TRBJ1-2; a weak D match, TRBD1 (6 bases). Sequences were obtained from thymocytes. CDR3 coding DNA: TGTGCCAGCCACTTACTCAAAACAAGGACAGTTAACTATGGCTACACCTTC. Translated: CASHLLKTRTVNYGYTF.